A single sample is the source of the 19 T cell receptor beta chains below, sequenced in a study of T-cell memory formation after mild COVID-19 (dated by TCRdb to the early 2020s). Receptors were amplified or captured by 5' RACE. TCRdb names Illumina NovaSeq 6000 as the instrument used. TCRdb applied fastp at Q25 and MiXCR to the public reads, then kept only in-frame beta chains. For every CDR3 protein sequence, its rows merge into one entry that carries the most common genes and DNA. The sample includes fewer than 300,000 distinct CDR3 sequences, with approximately 16% observed a single time. The ten largest clones capture 22% of the sample. Sequenced: PBMCs or a T cell subset sorted from them (not recorded which). These receptors all stem from a man younger than 30 who had mild COVID-19 (a few samples of this study predate the infection). The sample titles of this study are shuffled in the database, so cell type and time point are left out; the donor was told from shared clones.

V usage is TRBV5-1 and J usage is TRBJ2-3; D possibly uses TRBD1 or TRBD2 (5 bases each). V was shortened by 1 base and J by 8 bases, with 17 bases between the two germline ends. Germline V gene data show CDR1 as SGHRS and CDR2 as YFSETQ. This CDR3 contains 15 residues. The CDR3 bases are TGCGCCAGCAGCTTGAACGGGGACCCACAGGCTACGCAGTATTTT. It specifies CASSLNGDPQATQYF.

The table lists this clonotype with a few counts. The chain joins TRBV3-1 to TRBJ2-5; no reliable D call. Germline V lookup: CDR1 LGHDT, CDR2 YNNKEL (reference sequence). The V gene lost 2 bases and the J gene lost 5 bases, with 6 bases spanning the gap. This CDR3 has 12 amino acids. The CDR3: CASSQLRETQYF. The DNA of the CDR3 is TGTGCCAGCAGCCAATTACGCGAGACCCAGTACTTC.

J is TRBJ2-1 and V is TRBV3-1; maybe TRBD2 (6 bases). The germline CDR1 and CDR2 sequences are LGHDT and YNNKEL (reference sequence). V lost 0 bases and J lost 6, with 18 bases in between. This CDR3 contains 17 residues. Here the CDR3 DNA reads TGTGCCAGCAGCCAAGATTTGTTGCGGGGAGCCTGCAATGAGCAGTTCTTC. This codes for CASSQDLLRGACNEQFF.

The genes are TRBV5-6 and TRBJ1-2; no firm D call. CDR1 and CDR2 from the germline V gene are SGHDT and YYEEEE. The CDR3 contains 13 residues. With 1 base removed from V and 8 bases from J, the gap between germline ends came to 12 bases. CDR3 sequence: CASSLLSGRGYTF. CDR3 bases: TGTGCCAGCAGCTTGTTGTCAGGCCGGGGCTACACCTTC.

The chain carries TRBV5-1 and TRBJ2-1, with a possible D match to TRBD2 (6 bases). The CDR3 is 19 residues long. From germline, CDR1 is SGHRS and CDR2 YFSETQ. Trimming stripped 0 bases from V and 0 bases from J, with 19 bases between. The CDR3, as DNA: TGCGCCAGCAGCTTGGATTCGGGGTACGGGGGAAGCTCCTACAATGAGCAGTTCTTC. Encoded protein: CASSLDSGYGGSSYNEQFF.

This clonotype has a handful of counts. This CDR3 is CASSSRLAGAHVEGTQYF. The CDR3 bases are TGTGCCAGCAGCTCCCGACTAGCGGGGGCCCATGTGGAAGGGACCCAGTACTTC. The chain couples TRBV21-1 to TRBJ2-5; the D call in the table, TRBD2, was not verified against the DNA. TRBV21-1 is recorded as a pseudogene. CDR3 length equals 18 residues.

V usage is TRBV7-2 and J usage is TRBJ2-2, with 9 bases lining up with TRBD1. V lost 0 bases, J lost 2 bases, and 10 bases stayed unmatched. CDR1 and CDR2 from the germline V gene are SGHTA and FQGNSA. CDR3 length: 19 residues. The CDR3 DNA is TGTGCCAGCAGCTTAGCTCAAACTACGGACAGGGGAAACACCGGGGAGCTGTTTTTT. Translation gives CASSLAQTTDRGNTGELFF.

This clonotype was counted ten times or more. This sequence joins TRBV5-1 and TRBJ2-7; a weak D match, TRBD1 (6 bases). The CDR3 length is 14 residues. Germline V lookup: CDR1 SGHRS, CDR2 YFSETQ. V lost 4 bases, J lost 0 bases, and 11 bases lay in between. As DNA, the CDR3 is TGCGCCAGCAGCCGCCAACAGGGCTCCTACGAGCAGTACGTC. The encoded protein is CASSRQQGSYEQYV.

This clonotype was seen a few times. The chain combines TRBV13 with TRBJ1-2, with a possible D match to TRBD1 (6 bases). Germline V CDR1 and CDR2: PRHDT, FYEKMQ (reference sequence). The CDR3 length is 13 residues. V lost 4 bases to trimming and J lost 4 bases, with 10 bases between them. CDR3: CASSSDRVYGYTF. CDR3 DNA sequence: TGTGCCAGCAGCTCGGACAGAGTCTATGGCTACACCTTC.

This clonotype was picked up many times. The junction shows a germline mismatch at one end, possibly a read error. The chain employs TRBV7-9 and TRBJ2-5; D ambiguous. This CDR3 region has 10 residues. Germline V CDR1 and CDR2: SEHNR, FQNEAQ (reference sequence). CDR3: CASHQETQYF. The CDR3 nucleotides read TGTGCCAGCCACCAGGAGACCCAGTACTTC.

V gene TRBV12-3 or TRBV12-4 combines with J gene TRBJ2-1; D possibly corresponds to TRBD1 (6 bases). Trimming left V 8 bases short and J 6 bases short, with 8 bases between. The CDR3 is 11 amino acids. In DNA, the CDR3 is TGTGCCAGCGGGGGCCGCAATGAGCAGTTCTTC. It codes for CASGGRNEQFF.

In its sample, this clonotype was seen a few times. The chain has TRBV7-2 and TRBJ2-3, with 11 positions matching TRBD2. In germline, CDR1 is SGHTA, CDR2 FQGNSA. V lost 8 bases and J lost 2; bases outside the gene matches: 6. The CDR3 sequence is 15 residues long. The CDR3 DNA is TGTGCCAGCGCGGCTAGCGGGGGGTACACAGATACGCAGTATTTT. Residues: CASAASGGYTDTQYF.

The chain joins TRBV9 to TRBJ1-2; no reliable D call. Trimming took 6 bases from V and 2 from J, leaving 26 bases between them. This CDR3 is 18 amino acids long. The V gene's germline CDR1 is SGDLS and CDR2 YYNGEE. DNA for the CDR3: TGTGCCAGCACCCGATTTGAGGGTGATTACGGACCAAACTATGGCTACACCTTC. It specifies CASTRFEGDYGPNYGYTF.

In this sample, this clonotype turned up many times. This chain links TRBV7-2 with TRBJ1-4; D unclear. The CDR3 sequence is 13 residues long. Trimming removed 5 bases from V and 4 bases from J, with 8 bases in between. Germline CDR1 reads SGHTA; CDR2 reads FQGNSA. CDR3 in amino acids: CASSLQINEKLFF. CDR3 sequence (DNA): TGTGCCAGCAGCCTACAGATTAATGAAAAACTGTTTTTT.

The sample holds a few counts of this clonotype. The chain joins TRBV4-1 to TRBJ1-2, with TRBD1 matching over 12 bases. Germline V gene data show CDR1 as MGHRA and CDR2 as YSYEKL. The trim removed 3 bases at V and 8 bases at J, leaving 4 bases unmatched. The CDR3 is 14 amino acids. CDR3 DNA sequence: TGCGCCAGCAGCCAGGGGGACAGGGGGCTCGGCTACACCTTC. Protein: CASSQGDRGLGYTF.

This clonotype was observed a handful of times. The rearrangement links TRBV6-1 to TRBJ2-1; 12 bases agree with TRBD1. J lost 6 bases, V lost 8 bases, and 2 bases had no gene match. The germline V gene encodes CDR1 MNHNS and CDR2 SASEGT. The CDR3 is 13 residues long. In DNA, the CDR3 is TGTGCCAGCCGGGACAGGGGGCTCAATGAGCAGTTCTTC. This translates into CASRDRGLNEQFF.

This clonotype has only a few counts. The V call is TRBV28, the J call TRBJ2-2; 9 bases match TRBD2. CDR1 and CDR2 (germline): MDHEN, SYDVKM. Unmatched junction bases numbered 9, after V lost 8 bases and J lost 2 bases. The CDR3 runs 16 residues. The CDR3, as DNA: TGTGCCAGCGGGAGCGGGGGGCGTCCAAACACCGGGGAGCTGTTTTTT. This sequence encodes CASGSGGRPNTGELFF.

The chain joins TRBV7-2 to TRBJ1-2; 7 nucleotides match TRBD1. CDR1 SGHTA and CDR2 FQGNSA come from the germline V gene. The CDR3 contains 14 residues. J lost 8 bases, V lost 3 bases, and 9 bases had no gene match. In DNA, the CDR3 is TGTGCCAGCAGCTTGACACAGGGGACGGGCGGCTACACCTTC. It yields the protein CASSLTQGTGGYTF.

This clonotype was seen more than once but under ten times. CDR3 sequence (DNA): TGCGCCAGCAGCCAAGGTCGGGCCAGGAGGAGCTCCTATAATTCACCCCTCCACTTT. This sequence encodes CASSQGRARRSSYNSPLHF. This rearrangement joins TRBV4-1 to TRBJ1-6, with D unresolved. Trimming pared 1 base from V and 0 bases from J, leaving 16 bases between. Germline assignment: CDR1 MGHRA and CDR2 YSYEKL. The CDR3 has 19 amino acids.